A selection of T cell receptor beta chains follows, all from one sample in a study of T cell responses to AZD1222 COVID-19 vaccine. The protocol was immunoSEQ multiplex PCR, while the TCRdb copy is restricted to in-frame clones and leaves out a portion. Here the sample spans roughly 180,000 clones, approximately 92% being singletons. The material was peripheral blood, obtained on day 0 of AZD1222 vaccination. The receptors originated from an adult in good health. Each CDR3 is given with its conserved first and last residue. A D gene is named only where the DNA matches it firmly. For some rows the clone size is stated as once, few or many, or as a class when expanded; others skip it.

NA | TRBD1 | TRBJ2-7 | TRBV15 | TGTGCCACCAGCAGAGGAGCACCGGGACAGGGCTACGAGCAGTACTTC | CATSRGAPGQGYEQYF
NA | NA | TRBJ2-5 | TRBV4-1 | TGCGCCAGCAGCCAAGTTGCGGAACAAGAGACCCAGTACTTC | CASSQVAEQETQYF
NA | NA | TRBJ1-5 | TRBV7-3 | TGTGCCAGCAGCTTAACGAGGGATCAGCCCCAGCATTTT | CASSLTRDQPQHF
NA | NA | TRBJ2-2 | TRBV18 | TGTGCCACCGTTGCGAACCAGGGAAGGGCCGGGGAGCTGTTTTTT | CATVANQGRAGELFF
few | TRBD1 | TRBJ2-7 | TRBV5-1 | TGCGCCAGCAGCTTGGCCTCCGGGACAGGGTACGAGCAGTACTTC | CASSLASGTGYEQYF
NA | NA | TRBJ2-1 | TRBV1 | TGCACCAGCAGCCAAGATCATTTTTGGGGGGGGGCCCTCAATGAGCAGTTCTTC | CTSSQDHFWGGALNEQFF
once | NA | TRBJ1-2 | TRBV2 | TGTGCCAGCAGTGAATTTGCTGGGGGACGTTTC | CASSEFAGGRF
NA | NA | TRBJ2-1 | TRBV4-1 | TGCGCCAGCAGTCCCCGGGGCAGCTCTAATGAGCAGTTCTTC | CASSPRGSSNEQFF
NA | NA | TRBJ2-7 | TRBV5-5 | TGTGCCAGCAGCTTGGGGACGGGATTCTACGAGCAGTACTTC | CASSLGTGFYEQYF
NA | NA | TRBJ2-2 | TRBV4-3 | TGCGCCAGCAGCCAAGATGGGTTGACCTTGGCCGGGGAGCTGTTTTTT | CASSQDGLTLAGELFF
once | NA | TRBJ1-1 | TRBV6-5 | TGTGCCAGCAGTTACTCCCGCAACACTGAAGCTTTCTTT | CASSYSRNTEAFF
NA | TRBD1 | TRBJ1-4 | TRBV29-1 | TGCAGCGTTGAAATCGGGACAGCAACTAATGAAAAACTGTTTTTT | CSVEIGTATNEKLFF
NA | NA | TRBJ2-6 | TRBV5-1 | TGCGCCAGCAGCCCAAGGCTGGGGAACTCTGGGGCCAACGTCCTGACTTTC | CASSPRLGNSGANVLTF